This TCR beta chain was captured by sequencing in a study of post-analysis software for immune sequencing data. Turning to the study itself: Courses of disease covered relapsing-remitting, secondary progressive and progressive-relapsing multiple sclerosis. Study results and caveats: A few TRBV segments occurring more often in patients than controls included TRBV5-6, TRBV5-1 and TRBV20-1.

The V end lost 0 bases, the J end lost 1 base, and 18 bases lay between the germline ends. Germline CDR1 SQVTM, CDR2 ANQGSEA. CDR3 length: 17 amino acids. In regard to this clonotype: What it binds is unknown.

Unique molecular identifiers were present in the TCR beta cDNA libraries. T cells, roughly 1 to 10 million of them, yielded approximately 530,000 cDNA molecules. TCRdb ran MiXCR on the PCR reads and lists one entry per CDR3 protein. The sample records 800,000 to 950,000 distinct CDR3 sequences, roughly half being singletons. The material sequenced was blood. V usage is TRBV29-1 and J usage is TRBJ1-1, with D uncertain. The clonotype was recovered from a girl aged 10 to 17 with multiple sclerosis. The CDR3 reads CSVEDIIREGPNTEAFF. The CDR3 region has the DNA TGCAGCGTTGAAGATATAATCCGTGAGGGCCCGAACACTGAAGCTTTCTTT.